A single sample is the source of the 9 T cell receptor beta chains below, sequenced in a study of blood T cells in healthy people across ages. Together with a sample-barcoded 5' primer, a J-beta primer mix was included in a second PCR lasting roughly 6 to 12 cycles. Each CDR3 protein is one row after TCRdb ran MiXCR on the 5' RACE reads. The profile shows approximately 690,000 distinct CDR3 sequences, approximately 50% of them singletons. The sample comprised blood. The receptor set was obtained from a man aged 55 to 70 in good health.

This clonotype came up a few times. The V call is TRBV2, the J call TRBJ2-1, with 9 bases aligning to TRBD2. The germline V gene encodes CDR1 SNHLY and CDR2 FYNNEI. Germline trimming cut 6 bases from V and 7 bases from J; bases unmatched to any gene: 10. The CDR3 has 15 amino acids. CDR3 nucleotides: TGTGCCAGCAGGGGTACGAGCGGGGGGCTTAATGAGCAGTTCTTC. Its protein product is CASRGTSGGLNEQFF.

In its sample, this clonotype was seen once. The chain uses TRBV24-1 and TRBJ2-7; 8 bases map to TRBD1. Trimming took 4 bases from V and 2 from J; bases not matched to a gene: 6. The germline gives CDR1 KGHDR, CDR2 SFDVKD. CDR3 size: 15 residues. The CDR3 nucleotides are TGTGCCACCAGTGAATCAGGGGGCGCCCCCTACGAGCAGTACTTC. This translates into CATSESGGAPYEQYF.

In this sample, this clonotype turned up a few times. The chain couples TRBV15 to TRBJ1-4, with 7 bases identical to TRBD1. CDR3 size: 13 residues. Germline lookup yields CDR1 LNHNV and CDR2 YYDKDF (reference sequence). V lost 8 bases to trimming and J lost 8 bases; unmatched junction nucleotides: 8. The CDR3 reads CATRDRRWEKLFF. CDR3 in DNA: TGTGCCACCCGGGACAGAAGGTGGGAAAAACTGTTTTTT.

In this sample, this clonotype turned up many times. The chain combines TRBV9 with TRBJ2-1; unclear D gene. This CDR3 has 12 residues. The germline V gene encodes CDR1 SGDLS and CDR2 YYNGEE. Trimming left V 3 bases short and J 9 bases short, with 10 bases between. The CDR3, as DNA: TGTGCCAGCAGCGGATCTAATTCTGAGCAGTTCTTC. This encodes CASSGSNSEQFF.

This sequence joins TRBV3-1 and TRBJ2-1; the D gene is possibly TRBD1 (6 bases). The V and J ends lost 4 bases and 5 bases respectively, with 12 bases between them. The CDR3 length is 14 residues. Germline CDR1 and CDR2: LGHDT and YNNKEL (reference sequence). The CDR3 nucleotides read TGTGCCAGCAGCCTCTACGGACAGCACAATGAGCAGTTCTTC. The encoded protein is CASSLYGQHNEQFF.

The gene calls are TRBV20-1 and TRBJ2-5, with TRBD1 matching over 8 bases. This CDR3 has 12 amino acids. The germline V gene encodes CDR1 DFQATT and CDR2 SNEGSKA (reference sequence). The V segment lost 5 bases and the J segment 4 bases; nucleotides outside the gene matches: 3. CDR3 DNA: TGCAGTGCTCAGGGGGCGCGAGAGACCCAGTACTTC. Translating it yields CSAQGARETQYF.

The chain carries TRBV5-6 and TRBJ1-6; a weak D match, TRBD1 (5 bases). The V gene's germline CDR1 is SGHDT and CDR2 YYEEEE. This CDR3 is built from 15 residues. Trimming took off 2 bases at V and 8 bases at J, with 14 bases between the two ends. The chain's CDR3 is CASSFAGHTYSPLHF. The CDR3 region has the DNA TGTGCCAGCAGCTTTGCGGGGCATACCTATTCACCCCTCCACTTT.

This clonotype was seen only a few times. The V and J genes are TRBV20-1 and TRBJ2-6; D gene uncertain. V dropped 0 bases and J dropped 2 bases, with 14 bases sitting between them. CDR3 size: 17 residues. The V gene's germline CDR1 is DFQATT and CDR2 SNEGSKA (reference sequence). CDR3 in amino acids: CSARDRDKNPGANVLTF. The CDR3 nucleotides are TGCAGTGCTAGAGATAGGGATAAAAACCCTGGGGCCAACGTCCTGACTTTC.

The rearrangement links TRBV12-3 or TRBV12-4 to TRBJ1-4, with D possibly matching TRBD1 (6 bases). Trimming took off 3 bases at V and 6 bases at J, with 14 bases between the two ends. The CDR3 length is 15 residues. In DNA, the CDR3 is TGTGCCAGCAGTTTGGCCAACAGGGCCTATGAAAAACTGTTTTTT. Translating it yields CASSLANRAYEKLFF.